These T cell receptor beta chains were read from a single sample in a study of blood T cell repertoires in COVID-19. Only in-frame clones appear in the TCRdb table, and some are missing; sequencing was by immunoSEQ multiplex PCR. The sample contains some 150,000 clones, around 81% of which appear only once. The sequenced sample was peripheral blood. The receptors derive from a woman aged 55-69 years with active or convalescent COVID-19. CDR3s include the opening cysteine and the closing phenylalanine or tryptophan.

v_gene	j_gene	CDR3aa
TRBV6-2/TRBV6-3	TRBJ1-1	CASSYQRKPEAFF
TRBV12-3/TRBV12-4	TRBJ2-3	CASSPSTDTQYF
TRBV2	TRBJ2-3	CASSFSGRSDTQYF
TRBV9	TRBJ2-3	CASSPGLLAATDTQYF
TRBV6-2/TRBV6-3	TRBJ2-3	CASSPQGGGTDTQYF
TRBV11-2	TRBJ1-4	CASSLVGGNEKLFF
TRBV6-5	TRBJ2-1	CASSPDSYNEQFF
TRBV5-4	TRBJ2-3	CASRVLRGTDTQYF
TRBV12-3/TRBV12-4	TRBJ2-5	CASRPTGPETQYF
TRBV4-3	TRBJ2-3	CASSQGWGTNTDTQYF
TRBV18	TRBJ2-5	CASSALSGGQETQYF
TRBV6-5	TRBJ2-3	CASSSADTQYF
TRBV11-2	TRBJ1-3	CASSSEGAGGNTIYF
TRBV27	TRBJ1-5	CASSSTRLTGQGHQPQHF
TRBV19	TRBJ2-5	CASMRVAGGPGTQYF
TRBV9	TRBJ2-1	CASSVVGEGLNNEQFF
TRBV11-3	TRBJ2-5	CASSLAGFSVIETQYF